The 19 T cell receptor beta chains given below trace back to one sample, sequenced in a study of T cells in Graves' hyperthyroidism and ophthalmopathy. TCR beta CDR3 sequences were amplified from RNA transcripts. TCR CDR3 underwent first-round RT-PCR with the HTBI primer set. MiXCR was run by TCRdb on the multiplex PCR reads, yielding one entry per CDR3 protein. The sample yields 750,000 to 950,000 distinct CDR3 sequences, roughly 40% seen once. Source material: blood. These receptors all come from a man aged 18 to 29 with Graves' hyperthyroidism.

This clonotype appeared many times. The chain recombines TRBV29-1 with TRBJ1-1; D may be TRBD1 (5 bases). Germline V gene lookup returns CDR1 SQVTM and CDR2 ANQGSEA. There are 12 residues in the CDR3. Trimming cost V 1 base and J 7 bases, with 10 bases left between them. CDR3 sequence (DNA): TGCAGCGTTGAAGGGGGGAAATTTGAAGCTTTCTTT. This encodes CSVEGGKFEAFF. The whole variable domain, remainder taken from reference TRBV29-1 and TRBJ1-1, is SAVISQKPSRDICQRGTSLTIQCQVDSQVTMMFWYRQQPGQSLTLIATANQGSEATYESGFVIDKFPISRPNLTFSTLTVSNMSPEDSSIYLCSVEGGKFEAFFGQGTRLTVV.

The chain combines TRBV7-2 with TRBJ2-5; TRBD2 aligns across 7 bases. The CDR3 has 17 amino acids. J gave up 7 bases and V 4 bases, and 18 bases lay outside the gene matches. The germline V gene has CDR1 SGHTA and CDR2 FQGNSA. This CDR3 is CASSSLAGTNGARTQYF. For the CDR3, the DNA is TGTGCCAGCAGCTCTCTAGCCGGGACTAATGGTGCGAGGACCCAGTACTTC.

In this sample, this clonotype turned up a few times. The chain links TRBV12-3 or TRBV12-4 to TRBJ2-7; a possible D gene is TRBD1 (5 bases). V shed 4 bases and J shed 4 bases, with 17 bases lying between them. The CDR3 loop spans 15 amino acids. The DNA of the CDR3 is TGTGCCAGCAGTTCAGGCTCAGACAGTCTTTACGAGCAGTACTTC. Residues: CASSSGSDSLYEQYF.

This chain joins TRBV7-2 and TRBJ1-4; D might be TRBD1 (5 bases). CDR1 is SGHTA and CDR2 is FQGNSA in the germline V gene. This CDR3 region has 14 residues. Trimming cost V 5 bases and J 11 bases, with 18 bases left between them. The CDR3 DNA reads as TGTGCCAGCAGCCAAGAGCTTTCGGGGGAGAAACTGTTTTTT. Residues: CASSQELSGEKLFF.

This clonotype was counted at least ten times. The CDR3 DNA sequence: TGTGCCAGCAACGGGCCTAGCGGGTACTACGAGCAGTACTTC. It specifies CASNGPSGYYEQYF. The chain employs TRBV7-2 and TRBJ2-7; TRBD2 agrees at 8 bases. V shed 7 bases, J shed 3 bases, and the junction held 8 bases outside the gene matches. Germline V lookup: CDR1 SGHTA, CDR2 FQGNSA. CDR3 length equals 14 residues.

This clonotype came up a few times. This chain connects TRBV12-3 or TRBV12-4 to TRBJ2-7, with no clear D. The CDR3 totals 14 residues. V was trimmed by 7 bases and J by 1 base, leaving 14 bases between them. CDR3 loop: CASTLTLQSYEQYF. The CDR3 coding sequence is TGTGCCAGCACCTTGACACTTCAATCCTACGAGCAGTACTTC.

This chain uses TRBV19 with TRBJ2-7; unclear D gene. V lost 8 bases and J 3 bases, leaving 11 bases between the germline ends. Germline V gene sequence: CDR1 LNHDA, CDR2 SQIVND (reference sequence). The CDR3 is made up of 12 amino acids. The CDR3 coding sequence is TGTGCCAGTTTAGGGCAGTTCTACGAGCAGTACTTC. Residues: CASLGQFYEQYF.

This chain connects TRBV7-9 to TRBJ2-7; tentatively, D is TRBD2 (6 bases). V lost 5 bases and J 6 bases, leaving 17 bases between the germline ends. Germline V CDR1 and CDR2: SEHNR, FQNEAQ (reference sequence). This CDR3 contains 14 residues. Written as DNA, the CDR3 is TGTGCCAGCAGCAGGCGGACTACGGACGGCGAGCAGTACTTC. Translated, it gives CASSRRTTDGEQYF. Full variable domain (rest looked up from reference TRBV7-9 and TRBJ2-7): DTGVSQNPRHKITKRGQNVTFRCDPISEHNRLYWYRQTLGQGPEFLTYFQNEAQLEKSRLLSDRFSAERPKGSFSTLEIQRTEQGDSAMYLCASSRRTTDGEQYFGPGTRLTVT.

This clonotype was counted ten times or more. The V gene is TRBV11-2, the J gene TRBJ2-5; D ambiguous. V was shortened by 6 bases and J by 5 bases, with 10 bases between the two germline ends. Germline-derived CDR1 and CDR2 are SGHAT and FQNNGV. The CDR3 runs to 12 residues. CDR3 in DNA: TGTGCCAGCAGTAGGGTTCGGGAGACCCAGTACTTC. As protein: CASSRVRETQYF.

The rearrangement links TRBV4-1 to TRBJ2-7; 7 nucleotides agree with TRBD1. Trimming cost V 0 bases and J 2 bases; bases outside gene matches: 4. CDR1 MGHRA and CDR2 YSYEKL come from the germline V gene. The CDR3 contains 15 residues. The CDR3 DNA reads TGCGCCAGCAGCCAAGACGAGACAGGGACCTACGAGCAGTACTTC. It codes for CASSQDETGTYEQYF.

This clonotype is a singleton in its sample. The rearrangement links TRBV6-5 to TRBJ2-7; D gene unclear. V lost 7 bases, J lost 2 bases, and 12 bases lay in between. Germline V gene data show CDR1 as MNHEY and CDR2 as SVGAGI. This CDR3 is 13 amino acids long. The CDR3 sequence is CASTETGAYEQYF. The CDR3 nucleotides read TGTGCCAGCACCGAGACTGGCGCCTACGAGCAGTACTTC.

This clonotype was picked up a small number of times. An end of the junction does not agree with germline; a read error may underlie this. The J gene is TRBJ2-5, the V gene TRBV9, with TRBD2 identical over 13 bases. The CDR3 sequence is 17 residues long. Per the germline V gene, CDR1 is SGDLS and CDR2 is YYNGEE. CDR3 in DNA: TGTGCCAGCAGCGAACCCGGGACTAGCGGGATCCAAAAGACCCAGTACTTC. Translated: CASSEPGTSGIQKTQYF.

This clonotype came up many times. The chain carries TRBV9 and TRBJ1-1; no clear D gene. Looked up from germline, CDR1 is SGDLS and CDR2 is YYNGEE. The CDR3 consists of 14 residues. The ends were cut back, 0 bases at V and 1 base at J, with 7 bases in the middle. CDR3 protein: CASSVGGWNTEAFF. CDR3 nucleotides: TGTGCCAGCAGCGTAGGGGGATGGAACACTGAAGCTTTCTTT.

The V call is TRBV7-2, the J call TRBJ1-1; 8 bases are a match to TRBD1. Germline assignment: CDR1 SGHTA and CDR2 FQGNSA. There are 13 residues in the CDR3. V was clipped by 11 bases and J by 5 bases; unmatched bases: 10. Written as DNA, the CDR3 is TGTGCCTGGAGTGTTACAGGGGGGACTGAAGCTTTCTTT. It is translated as CAWSVTGGTEAFF.

This chain uses TRBV7-2 with TRBJ1-3, with 7 bases lining up with TRBD1. CDR1 is SGHTA, CDR2 FQGNSA, per germline. V lost 5 bases, J lost 0 bases, and 10 bases stayed unmatched. CDR3 size: 17 residues. CDR3 loop: CASSPPGQRYSGNTIYF. The CDR3 coding sequence is TGTGCCAGCAGCCCCCCGGGACAGCGTTACTCTGGAAACACCATATATTTT.

This clonotype has at least ten counts. V gene TRBV29-1 combines with J gene TRBJ1-1; D unresolved. In germline, CDR1 is SQVTM, CDR2 ANQGSEA. V shed 1 base and J shed 9 bases, with 3 bases lying between them. The CDR3 has 9 residues. For the CDR3, the DNA is TGCAGCGTTGAAGGGAAAGCTTTCTTT. It is translated as CSVEGKAFF.

This clonotype came up many times. This CDR3 is CSVWGNTEAFF. In DNA, the CDR3 is TGCAGCGTTTGGGGGAACACTGAAGCTTTCTTT. The rearrangement joins TRBV29-1 to TRBJ1-1; D remains ambiguous. Deletions cut 5 bases from V and 1 base from J, with 5 bases between. The CDR3 has 11 amino acids. Germline V lookup: CDR1 SQVTM, CDR2 ANQGSEA.

The V and J genes are TRBV20-1 and TRBJ1-5; D ambiguous. V lost 3 bases to trimming and J lost 7 bases, with 13 bases between them. Germline values: CDR1 DFQATT, CDR2 SNEGSKA (reference sequence). This CDR3 region has 13 residues. The CDR3 spells CSASERENQPQHF. CDR3 nucleotide sequence: TGCAGTGCTAGTGAAAGGGAGAACCAGCCCCAGCATTTT.

The chain is built from TRBV9 and TRBJ1-2; TRBD1 matches at 7 bases. CDR3 length: 15 amino acids. The junction had 12 bases not matched to a gene; V was cut back by 3 bases and J by 7 bases. Per germline, CDR1 SGDLS and CDR2 YYNGEE. CDR3 sequence: CASSAWTGRFGGYTF. The CDR3 DNA reads as TGTGCCAGCAGCGCCTGGACAGGACGTTTCGGTGGCTACACCTTC.